This TCR beta chain was sequenced for a study of blood T cells in healthy people across ages. Regarding the study as a whole: Higher diversity and more naive CD4+ cells were features of long-lived donors, compared to aged donors.

As to this clonotype: What it binds is unknown.

Primers used in a second PCR of roughly 6 to 12 cycles were a sample-barcoded 5' primer and a J-beta primer mix. Each CDR3 protein is one row after TCRdb ran MiXCR on the 5' RACE reads. The sample includes roughly 1,300,000 distinct CDR3 sequences, roughly 60% of them seen just once. V gave up 1 base and J gave up 8 bases, with 18 bases separating them. CDR3 length: 15 amino acids. Per germline, CDR1 LGHNA and CDR2 YSLEER. The V call is TRBV4-3, the J call TRBJ2-7; maybe TRBD2 (5 bases). The sequenced sample consisted of blood. The TCR originated in a man younger than 35 in good health. The CDR3 DNA sequence: TGCGCCAGCAGCCAAGGGATCGGCGGGTCCGGGAAGCAGTACTTC. It specifies CASSQGIGGSGKQYF.